This T cell receptor (beta chain) was obtained from a study of shared clonotypes between healthy human individuals. Whole-study context: A donor's plate count was three for CD4 naive and three for CD4 memory; CD8 naive had two and CD8 memory one. Points from the study as a whole: Against clonotypes common to all four donors, non-shared ones had lower generation probabilities.

As originally analysed: Filtering was not the same, since immunoSEQ gave junction-only sequences without quality scores. Sequencing was performed with immunoSEQ multiplex PCR; in TCRdb, only in-frame clones are kept and a portion is missing. The V and J calls and the clone size are those of that table, but D and trimming were determined from the DNA. Of over 800,000 clones listed, roughly 92% are singletons. The naive CD8 fraction comprised CD45RO-negative cells positively selected for CCR7 and excluded terminally differentiated effector memory CD45RA+ cells. Worth noting for this clone: What it binds is not known.

The germline CDR1 and CDR2 sequences are LNHDA and SQIVND (reference sequence). The CDR3 has 11 residues. V was trimmed by 4 bases and J by 4 bases, leaving 3 bases between them. This chain joins TRBV19 and TRBJ2-3, with D uncertain. This clonotype was obtained from a man aged 25 to 45 in good health. The sequenced sample was naive CD8+ T cells sorted from blood. The CDR3 nucleotides read TGTGCCAGTAGTAACCCAGATACGCAGTATTTT. This codes for CASSNPDTQYF.